This entry lists 13 T cell receptor beta chains sequenced from one sample in a study of metastatic and nonmetastatic thyroid tumors. TCRdb reprocessed the PCR reads using MiXCR. The data hold some 22,000 clones, with around 25% observed a single time. Nobody among the patients had been given any treatment before thyroid surgery. The source material was tumor tissue. The receptors come from a male donor with papillary thyroid cancer or a benign thyroid nodule (not recorded which). Some clones in this sample may be carry-over from other donors' samples.

This clone was recorded many times. The V gene is TRBV7-2, the J gene TRBJ2-4, with D perhaps being TRBD1 or TRBD2 (5 bases each). This CDR3 has 13 residues. Germline V gives CDR1 SGHTA, CDR2 FQGNSA. V lost 0 bases and J lost 8, with 8 bases in between. The CDR3, as DNA: TGTGCCAGCAGCTTAGCGGGGCGGGACATTCAGTACTTC. This encodes CASSLAGRDIQYF.

Turning to this clone: Likely a read error: the CDR3 ends without its conserved phenylalanine or tryptophan. The CDR3 here is CASSPLPGAETQYC. CDR3 in DNA: TGTGCCAGCAGTCCCTTACCGGGGGCCGAGACCCAGTACTGC. This chain links TRBV12-3 or TRBV12-4 with TRBJ2-5, with D possibly called TRBD1 or TRBD2 (6 bases each). Trimming removed 5 bases at V and 5 bases at J, with 15 bases between. The CDR3 spans 14 residues.

This clone was picked up a small number of times. This could be a read error, since a much larger clone is one nucleotide away. Other DNA sequences in this specimen translate into the identical CDR3. The chain combines TRBV28 with TRBJ2-7; 7 bases match TRBD1. Germline V lookup: CDR1 MDHEN, CDR2 SYDVKM. The CDR3 length is 14 residues. The DNA for the CDR3 is TGCGCCAGCAGCTCTTGGGACAGAACCTACGAGCAGTACTTC. Translation gives CASSSWDRTYEQYF.

This clone showed up many times. The CDR3 reads CGGTVNYGYTF. The DNA of the CDR3 is TGCGGAGGGACAGTCAACTATGGCTACACCTTC. The chain uses TRBV20-1 and TRBJ1-2; 7 bases match TRBD1. Per germline, CDR1 DFQATT and CDR2 SNEGSKA (reference sequence). The CDR3 has 11 residues.

This clone was seen at least ten times. The chain uses TRBV6-6 and TRBJ2-2; D unclear. CDR1 MNHNY and CDR2 SVGAGI come from the germline V gene (reference sequence). The CDR3 spans 16 residues. The V end was cut by 0 bases, the J end by 4 bases, with 12 bases between. CDR3 loop: CASSYSGPTSTGELFF. Here the CDR3 DNA reads TGTGCCAGCAGTTACTCGGGCCCTACCAGCACCGGGGAGCTGTTTTTT.

As concerns this clone: One end of the junction does not line up with germline, which may come from a read error. The V and J genes are TRBV5-4 and TRBJ2-7, with D perhaps TRBD1 or TRBD2 (5 bases each). The CDR3 runs 14 residues. Germline loops: CDR1 SGHNT, CDR2 YYREEE (reference sequence). CDR3 bases: TGTGCCAGTAGCTCTAGGGACGGAAGCTACGAGCAGTACTTC. This sequence encodes CASSSRDGSYEQYF.

This clone was counted at least ten times. The V and J genes are TRBV7-6 and TRBJ1-4, with unresolved D. Trimming removed 6 bases from V and 0 bases from J, with 11 bases in between. Germline V lookup: CDR1 SGHVS, CDR2 FNYEAQ. The CDR3 is 15 residues long. The CDR3 sequence: CASSRMTATNEKLFF. The DNA of the CDR3 is TGTGCCAGCAGTCGTATGACGGCAACTAATGAAAAACTGTTTTTT. The full variable domain, with the rest looked up from reference TRBV7-6 and TRBJ1-4, is GAGVSQSPRYKVTKRGQDVALRCDPISGHVSLYWYRQALGQGPEFLTYFNYEAQQDKSGLPNDRFSAERPEGSISTLTIQRTEQRDSAMYRCASSRMTATNEKLFFGSGTQLSVL.

This clone is medium-sized within its sample. The chain couples TRBV28 to TRBJ2-7; D might be TRBD2 (5 bases). Between the trimmed V and J ends, which lost 3 bases and 1 base, there was a span of 16 bases. CDR1 and CDR2 from the germline V gene are MDHEN and SYDVKM. This CDR3 comprises 16 residues. CDR3 nucleotide sequence: TGTGCCAGCAGTTTCCCCACGGGAAAATTGTCCTACGAGCAGTACTTC. It encodes CASSFPTGKLSYEQYF.

Regarding this clone: Sequence at one end of the junction differs from germline and may be a read error. The V gene is TRBV28, the J gene TRBJ1-1; TRBD1 matches at 8 bases. The germline CDR1 and CDR2 sequences are MDHEN and SYDVKM. This CDR3 is built from 14 residues. The CDR3 protein is CASIPTGANTEAFF. CDR3 DNA sequence: TGTGCCAGCATCCCGACAGGGGCAAACACTGAAGCCTTCTTT.

The table lists this clone with many counts. J is TRBJ2-1 and V is TRBV20-1, with 11 bases fitting TRBD2. This CDR3 is built from 17 residues. CDR1 is DFQATT, CDR2 SNEGSKA, per germline (reference sequence). The V gene end was trimmed by 0 bases and the J gene end by 6 bases; junction bases not matched to a gene: 10. CDR3: CSARDSAYSGRANEQFF. Here the CDR3 DNA reads TGCAGTGCTAGAGATTCGGCGTATAGCGGGAGGGCCAATGAGCAGTTCTTC.

About this clone: A read error may explain this, as a much larger clone is one base away. The chain has TRBV20-1 and TRBJ2-7; D not certain. Germline CDR1 DFQATT, CDR2 SNEGSKA (reference sequence). This CDR3 is built from 13 residues. The germline V and J ends were trimmed by 3 bases and 10 bases, with 19 bases remaining between them. CDR3 residues: CSASSRSKDTQYF. The CDR3 nucleotides are TGCAGTGCTAGTAGCAGGTCCAAAGATACCCAGTACTTC.

The V and J genes are TRBV20-1 and TRBJ2-7, with 7 bases that match TRBD2. The CDR3 extends over 13 amino acids. CDR1 is DFQATT, CDR2 SNEGSKA, per germline (reference sequence). V lost 3 bases, J lost 13 bases, and 15 bases stayed unmatched. The CDR3 loop is CSASPSGSYDHYF. CDR3 bases: TGCAGTGCTAGCCCTAGCGGCTCCTACGATCATTACTTC.

The genes are TRBV5-5 and TRBJ1-2; no reliable D call. V lost 0 bases, J lost 4 bases, and 10 bases lay in between. This CDR3 contains 14 residues. Per the germline V gene, CDR1 is SGHKS and CDR2 is YYEKEE (reference sequence). The CDR3 nucleotides read TGTGCCAGCAGCTTGGCCGGGCGGGGCTATGGCTACACCTTC. It codes for CASSLAGRGYGYTF.